Shown below are 30 T cell receptor beta chains from a single sample sequenced in a study of T cell responses to AZD1222 COVID-19 vaccine. The table came from immunoSEQ multiplex PCR; TCRdb's copy has only in-frame clones and leaves some out. The sample carries about 120,000 clones, 80% to 90% recorded once. Sample: peripheral blood, taken 28 days after the second AZD1222 dose. These receptors all stem from an adult who received the AZD1222 COVID-19 vaccine.

In this sample, this clone turned up once. The rearrangement uses TRBV18 and TRBJ2-5; TRBD1 agrees at 7 bases. The CDR3 sequence is 14 residues long. Germline CDR1 and CDR2: KGHSH and LQKENI. The trim removed 3 bases at V and 5 bases at J, leaving 6 bases unmatched. CDR3 region: CASSPTGVRETQYF. CDR3 DNA: TGTGCCAGCTCACCTACAGGGGTTAGGGAGACCCAGTACTTC.

The V and J genes are TRBV5-4 and TRBJ2-1; the D gene is possibly TRBD2 (6 bases). Germline lookup yields CDR1 SGHNT and CDR2 YYREEE (reference sequence). Trimming pared 5 bases from V and 0 bases from J, leaving 12 bases between. The CDR3 has 15 residues. CDR3 sequence reads: CASSVSGRSYNEQFF. In nucleotides, the CDR3 is TGTGCCAGCAGTGTTAGCGGACGCTCCTACAATGAGCAGTTCTTC.

The V and J genes are TRBV5-1 and TRBJ2-3; D unresolved. Germline-derived CDR1 and CDR2 are SGHRS and YFSETQ. Trimming pared 3 bases from V and 4 bases from J, leaving 3 bases between. The CDR3 has 11 residues. CDR3 bases: TGCGCCAGCAGCTCAGCAGATACGCAGTATTTT. Protein sequence: CASSSADTQYF.

This chain joins TRBV5-8 and TRBJ1-3; perhaps TRBD1 as D (6 bases). CDR1 is SGHTS and CDR2 is YDEGEE in the germline V gene. V was clipped by 4 bases and J by 14 bases, with 16 bases between them. The CDR3 totals 12 residues. This CDR3 is CASSHRQDQVYF. DNA for the CDR3: TGTGCCAGCAGCCATCGACAGGACCAAGTATATTTT.

This chain uses TRBV29-1 with TRBJ2-1; 10 nucleotides agree with TRBD1. J gave up 12 bases and V 7 bases, and 12 bases lay outside the gene matches. The germline V gene has CDR1 SQVTM and CDR2 ANQGSEA. The CDR3 sequence is 13 residues long. Here the CDR3 reads CSAGTGVPLAQFF. The CDR3, as DNA: TGCAGCGCCGGGACAGGGGTCCCTCTCGCGCAGTTCTTC.

The chain links TRBV6-5 to TRBJ2-1, with 7 bases that match TRBD2. CDR3 length: 15 residues. Germline lookup yields CDR1 MNHEY and CDR2 SVGAGI. Trimming took 4 bases from V and 2 from J; bases not matched to a gene: 5. CDR3 sequence: CASSLQRGTYNEQFF. CDR3 DNA: TGTGCCAGCAGTTTACAGCGGGGCACCTACAATGAGCAGTTCTTC.

The chain employs TRBV25-1 and TRBJ2-1; 9 bases map to TRBD1. Germline-derived CDR1 and CDR2 are MGHDK and SYGVNS. This CDR3 spans 16 amino acids. The trim removed 2 bases at V and 4 bases at J, leaving 6 bases unmatched. The CDR3 region is CASSEGDREPYNEQFF. The CDR3 nucleotides are TGTGCCAGCAGTGAAGGGGACAGGGAGCCTTACAATGAGCAGTTCTTC.

V is TRBV6-5 and J is TRBJ1-1; D uncertain. V shed 5 bases and J shed 1 base, with 14 bases lying between them. This CDR3 comprises 15 residues. Germline CDR1 MNHEY, CDR2 SVGAGI. Here the CDR3 DNA reads TGTGCCAGCAGTCCCATGTGGGGTTGGAACACTGAAGCTTTCTTT. Its translation: CASSPMWGWNTEAFF.

The rearrangement joins TRBV11-1 to TRBJ1-6, with D perhaps matching TRBD1 (5 bases). This CDR3 is 15 amino acids long. Germline lookup yields CDR1 SGHAT and CDR2 FQDESV (reference sequence). Deletions cut 0 bases from V and 5 bases from J, with 8 bases between. CDR3 nucleotides: TGTGCCAGCAGCTTAGCAGGGACCCATAATTCACCCCTCCACTTT. Translated: CASSLAGTHNSPLHF.

This clone was counted a single time. V gene TRBV27 combines with J gene TRBJ2-3, with no clear D. The germline CDR1 and CDR2 sequences are MNHEY and SMNVEV (reference sequence). The CDR3 spans 13 residues. With 10 bases removed from V and 1 base from J, the gap between germline ends came to 12 bases. The CDR3 nucleotides are TGTGCCACCATCCTACGGGGCACAGATACGCAGTATTTT. Protein sequence: CATILRGTDTQYF.

The CDR3 nucleotides read TGTGCCAGTAGTCTGCGGGACTCCTATAATTCACCCCTCCACTTT. It specifies CASSLRDSYNSPLHF. This rearrangement joins TRBV19 to TRBJ1-6; D gene uncertain. CDR1 is LNHDA, CDR2 SQIVND, per germline (reference sequence). This CDR3 spans 15 amino acids. V dropped 5 bases and J dropped 0 bases, with 8 bases sitting between them. The full variable domain, in which reference TRBV19 and TRBJ1-6 provide the parts outside the CDR3, is DGGITQSPKYLFRKEGQNVTLSCEQNLNHDAMYWYRQDPGQGLRLIYYSQIVNDFQKGDIAEGYSVSREKKESFPLTVTSAQKNPTAFYLCASSLRDSYNSPLHFGNGTRLTVT.

The chain employs TRBV5-1 and TRBJ1-5; perhaps TRBD1 as D (5 bases). V lost 4 bases, J lost 5 bases, and 16 bases lay in between. The germline V gene has CDR1 SGHRS and CDR2 YFSETQ. The CDR3 length is 15 residues. The CDR3 DNA reads as TGCGCCAGCAGCCCGGCTCCCGGGGGGGATCAGCCCCAGCATTTT. This translates into CASSPAPGGDQPQHF.

This clone was picked up one time. The gene calls are TRBV6-1 and TRBJ1-2, with 9 bases fitting TRBD1. The CDR3 totals 13 residues. With 8 bases clipped from V and 4 bases from J, the junction kept 5 bases outside the gene matches. From germline, CDR1 is MNHNS and CDR2 SASEGT. The CDR3 DNA reads as TGTGCCAGCGGACAGGGGCGAGGCTATGGCTACACCTTC. It encodes CASGQGRGYGYTF.

This rearrangement joins TRBV3-1 (or the pseudogene TRBV3-2) to TRBJ2-2; a weak D match, TRBD1 (6 bases). V was trimmed by 1 base and J by 0 bases, leaving 12 bases between them. The CDR3 contains 17 residues. Per the germline V gene, CDR1 is LGHDT and CDR2 is YNNKEL (reference sequence). The chain's CDR3 is CASSQVLDSSNTGELFF. The CDR3 region has the DNA TGTGCCAGCAGCCAAGTCCTGGACAGCTCGAACACCGGGGAGCTGTTTTTT.

This clone was detected ten times or more. The CDR3 is CASSLGQGTNTIYF. In nucleotides, the CDR3 is TGTGCCAGCAGTTTAGGGCAGGGGACGAACACCATATATTTT. The genes are TRBV28 and TRBJ1-3; D might be TRBD1 (6 bases). V lost 2 bases, J lost 7 bases, and 12 bases lay in between. This CDR3 contains 14 residues. Germline CDR1 is MDHEN and CDR2 is SYDVKM.

This sequence joins TRBV3-1 (or the pseudogene TRBV3-2) and TRBJ2-1, with a weak D call TRBD2 (6 bases). The V gene lost 1 base and the J gene lost 4 bases, with 14 bases spanning the gap. CDR3 length: 16 residues. Germline values: CDR1 LGHDT, CDR2 YNNKEL (reference sequence). This CDR3 reads CASSQAGDAGYNEQFF. The CDR3 DNA reads TGTGCCAGCAGCCAAGCGGGGGACGCGGGATACAATGAGCAGTTCTTC.

V gene TRBV27 combines with J gene TRBJ2-3, with a possible D match to TRBD2 (6 bases). Germline V gene data show CDR1 as MNHEY and CDR2 as SMNVEV (reference sequence). V lost 5 bases to trimming and J lost 2 bases, with 17 bases between them. The CDR3 has 16 residues. CDR3 bases: TGTGCCAGCAGTCTCTCTGGGGCGGGAAACACAGATACGCAGTATTTT. Translated: CASSLSGAGNTDTQYF.

The chain couples TRBV5-1 to TRBJ1-1; 9 positions match TRBD1. V gave up 3 bases and J gave up 5 bases; unmatched junction bases: 8. CDR1 and CDR2 (germline): SGHRS, YFSETQ. The CDR3 has 15 residues. The CDR3 loop reads CASSSMGQGGTEAFF. CDR3 bases: TGCGCCAGCAGCTCGATGGGACAGGGCGGGACTGAAGCTTTCTTT.

The rearrangement links TRBV11-3 to TRBJ2-7; TRBD2 is a possible D gene (7 bases). The V gene's germline CDR1 is SGHNT and CDR2 YENEEA. Between the trimmed V and J ends, which lost 5 bases and 3 bases, there was a span of 14 bases. CDR3 length equals 14 residues. The CDR3 DNA is TGTGCCAGCAGCCGGGGGGCGGATATCTACGAGCAGTACTTC. Encoded protein: CASSRGADIYEQYF.

This chain uses TRBV2 with TRBJ1-5; TRBD1 agrees at 8 bases. Germline loops: CDR1 SNHLY, CDR2 FYNNEI. The CDR3 spans 14 residues. The trim removed 6 bases at V and 7 bases at J, leaving 8 bases unmatched. In DNA form, the CDR3 reads TGTGCCAGCAGAGGACAGGGAGAGAGGCAGCCCCAGCATTTT. Translated, it gives CASRGQGERQPQHF.

The rearrangement links TRBV6-1 to TRBJ1-6; maybe TRBD1 (6 bases). Germline loops: CDR1 MNHNS, CDR2 SASEGT. The germline V and J ends were trimmed by 1 base and 0 bases, with 13 bases remaining between them. This CDR3 region has 18 residues. The CDR3 loop is CASSEGQVRSSYNSPLHF. Here the CDR3 DNA reads TGTGCCAGCAGTGAAGGACAGGTTAGGAGCTCCTATAATTCACCCCTCCACTTT.

This sequence joins TRBV12-3 or TRBV12-4 and TRBJ1-1; no reliable D call. The CDR3 consists of 13 residues. The V gene lost 2 bases and the J gene lost 2 bases, with 6 bases spanning the gap. For the CDR3, the DNA is TGTGCCAGCAGTTTAAGGTCAAACACTGAAGCTTTCTTT. As protein: CASSLRSNTEAFF.

This clone was observed a few times. The chain combines TRBV28 with TRBJ2-1, with D perhaps TRBD2 (5 bases). V lost 7 bases and J 1 base, leaving 11 bases between the germline ends. The CDR3 runs 14 residues. In germline, CDR1 is MDHEN, CDR2 SYDVKM. The CDR3 DNA sequence: TGTGCCAGCATGCAGGAGGTATCCTACAATGAGCAGTTCTTC. This sequence encodes CASMQEVSYNEQFF.

This clone was observed once. The chain carries TRBV4-2 and TRBJ1-1, with a weak D call TRBD1 (5 bases). CDR3 length: 16 residues. CDR1 and CDR2 (germline): LGHNA, YNFKEQ. V was shortened by 0 bases and J by 4 bases, with 15 bases between the two germline ends. DNA for the CDR3: TGTGCCAGCAGCCAAGAGGGAGCGGGGGGAGGCACTGAAGCTTTCTTT. It encodes CASSQEGAGGGTEAFF.

DNA of the CDR3: TGCGCCAGCAGCTTAGCTGGAAACACCATATATTTT. This encodes CASSLAGNTIYF. The gene calls are TRBV5-1 and TRBJ1-3; no definite D call. Trimming stripped 2 bases from V and 2 bases from J, with 2 bases between. CDR1 SGHRS and CDR2 YFSETQ come from the germline V gene. The CDR3 has 12 residues.

CDR3 bases: TGTGCCTGGAGTCGCCACGGGGACAGAGCCTACGAGCAGTACTTC. Its protein product is CAWSRHGDRAYEQYF. The chain is built from TRBV30 and TRBJ2-7; 7 bases map to TRBD1. This CDR3 is built from 15 residues. V trimming: 2 bases; J trimming: 2 bases; junction bases outside the gene matches: 9. From germline, CDR1 is GTSNPN and CDR2 SVGIG (reference sequence).

This chain connects TRBV4-2 to TRBJ1-4; D is ambiguous. Trimming left V 4 bases short and J 0 bases short, with 12 bases between. The germline gives CDR1 LGHNA, CDR2 YNFKEQ. The CDR3 length is 16 residues. CDR3 DNA: TGTGCCAGCAGCCTCACCACGGGTGCAACTAATGAAAAACTGTTTTTT. Translation: CASSLTTGATNEKLFF.

The V and J genes are TRBV28 and TRBJ1-2; D perhaps matches TRBD1 (5 bases). The ends were cut back, 3 bases at V and 8 bases at J, with 10 bases in the middle. CDR3 length: 12 amino acids. Looked up from germline, CDR1 is MDHEN and CDR2 is SYDVKM. CDR3 protein: CASSLRGRGYTF. In nucleotides, the CDR3 is TGTGCCAGCAGTTTGCGGGGACGGGGCTACACCTTC.

As to this clone: This CDR3 is also generated by other DNA sequences in the sample. The chain carries TRBV7-9 and TRBJ1-3, with D possibly matching TRBD1 (5 bases). CDR3 length: 14 residues. Germline V gene lookup returns CDR1 SEHNR and CDR2 FQNEAQ (reference sequence). V lost 2 bases and J lost 2, with 7 bases in between. The CDR3 sequence: CASSLQGTGNTIYF. Here the CDR3 DNA reads TGTGCCAGCAGCTTACAGGGAACTGGAAACACCATATATTTT.

This rearrangement joins TRBV6-5 to TRBJ2-4; D call uncertain. CDR3 size: 16 residues. With 0 bases removed from V and 1 base from J, the gap between germline ends came to 10 bases. Looked up from germline, CDR1 is MNHEY and CDR2 is SVGAGI. CDR3 amino acids: CASSYSKTVAKNIQYF. CDR3 DNA: TGTGCCAGCAGTTACTCGAAAACAGTGGCCAAAAACATTCAGTACTTC.